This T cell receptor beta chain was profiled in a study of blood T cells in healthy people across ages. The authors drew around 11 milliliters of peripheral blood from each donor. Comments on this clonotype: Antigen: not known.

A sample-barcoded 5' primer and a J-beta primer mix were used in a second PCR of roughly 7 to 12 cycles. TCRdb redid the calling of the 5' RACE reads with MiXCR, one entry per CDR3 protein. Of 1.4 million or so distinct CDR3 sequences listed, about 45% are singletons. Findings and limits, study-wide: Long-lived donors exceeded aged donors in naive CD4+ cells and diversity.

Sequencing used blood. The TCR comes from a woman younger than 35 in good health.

The CDR3 spells CASSLGAGVTEAFF. The CDR3 region has the DNA TGTGCCAGCAGTTTAGGGGCAGGGGTCACTGAAGCTTTCTTT. V is TRBV12-3 or TRBV12-4 and J is TRBJ1-1, with D perhaps matching TRBD1 (6 bases). This CDR3 spans 14 amino acids. The V end lost 1 base, the J end lost 4 bases, and 10 bases lay between the germline ends.